The sequence of this T cell receptor beta chain was determined in a study of cytomegalovirus exposure and HLA in healthy donors. General study points: Across donors, sequencing depth was assumed by presence/absence analyses to be roughly uniform.

PCR amplification relied on 60 Vbeta primers (plus 13 Jbeta primers). The table came from immunoSEQ multiplex PCR; TCRdb's copy has only in-frame clones and leaves some out. Of about 200,000 clones in the sample, 82% are singletons; the top ten hold 6.5%. CDR1 is SNHLY and CDR2 is FYNNEI in the germline V gene. Germline trimming cut 6 bases from V and 7 bases from J; bases unmatched to any gene: 1. CDR3 length: 12 amino acids. As for this clone: Its specificity is unknown.

All the people who gave samples were healthy bone marrow donors. The J gene is TRBJ2-4, the V gene TRBV2; 9 bases agree with TRBD1. Sequences were obtained from PBMCs. The receptor's source is a woman in her forties or fifties in good health and CMV-seropositive. The chain's CDR3 is CASRQGANIQYF. CDR3 nucleotides: TGTGCCAGCAGACAGGGGGCGAACATTCAGTACTTC.